The next 30 T cell receptor beta chains were all read from a single sample in a study of response to subunit inactivated influenza vaccine. One entry per CDR3 protein, called by TCRdb with MiXCR from the RT-PCR reads. There are about 620,000 distinct CDR3 sequences in the sample; around 11% occur only once, and roughly 10% lies in the top ten. The sample here was PBMCs from blood, taken on the day of vaccination. The receptors come from a middle-aged man who received an inactivated influenza vaccine.

The rearrangement links TRBV6-2 or TRBV6-3 to TRBJ1-2; D is perhaps TRBD1 (6 bases). The V end was cut by 5 bases, the J end by 4 bases, with 14 bases between. The length of the CDR3 is 14 residues. Looked up from germline, CDR1 is MNHEY and CDR2 is SVGEGT. The DNA of the CDR3 is TGTGCCAGCAGTAAAACCGGGACAAGCTATGGCTACACCTTC. It specifies CASSKTGTSYGYTF.

In its sample, this clonotype was seen a few times. This chain uses TRBV20-1 with TRBJ2-1; 7 bases match TRBD2. Germline V gives CDR1 DFQATT, CDR2 SNEGSKA (reference sequence). With V trimmed by 6 bases and J by 3 bases, 2 bases remained unmatched. CDR3 length: 12 amino acids. CDR3 sequence: CSAKRDYNEQFF. The CDR3 nucleotides read TGCAGTGCAAAGCGGGACTACAATGAGCAGTTCTTC.

This clonotype was picked up a small number of times. The V gene is TRBV27, the J gene TRBJ1-2, with D possibly matching TRBD1 (5 bases). CDR3 length: 13 residues. The germline CDR1 and CDR2 sequences are MNHEY and SMNVEV (reference sequence). Trimming shortened V by 5 bases and J by 4 bases, and 11 bases separated the two germline ends. CDR3 in amino acids: CASSRGQRYGYTF. DNA for the CDR3: TGTGCCAGCAGTAGGGGCCAGCGCTATGGCTACACCTTC.

The chain is built from TRBV15 and TRBJ2-7; TRBD1 matches 9 bases. Germline CDR1 LNHNV, CDR2 YYDKDF (reference sequence). The CDR3 is 16 amino acids. The ends lost 3 bases at V and 1 base at J; junction bases unmatched: 7. The CDR3 is CATSRGWGQGSYEQYF. In DNA, the CDR3 is TGTGCCACCAGCAGGGGTTGGGGACAGGGTTCCTACGAGCAGTACTTC.

The chain combines TRBV6-1 with TRBJ2-3, with 13 bases aligning to TRBD2. Germline CDR1 reads MNHNS; CDR2 reads SASEGT. The CDR3 runs to 16 residues. After removal of 6 bases from V and 2 bases from J, the junction contained 5 bases not matched to a gene. CDR3 nucleotides: TGTGCCAGCAGGCGACTAGCGGGAGGATCCACAGATACGCAGTATTTT. Amino acids: CASRRLAGGSTDTQYF.

This clonotype came up many times. The CDR3 DNA reads TGTGCCAGCAGCTTAGATAACAGGGGCGAGCAGTACTTC. The encoded protein is CASSLDNRGEQYF. The genes are TRBV7-7 and TRBJ2-7, with 7 bases that match TRBD1. Germline V gene data show CDR1 as SSHAT and CDR2 as FNYEAQ (reference sequence). CDR3 length: 13 amino acids. V was pared by 1 base and J by 6 bases, with 3 bases of the junction left unmatched.

This clonotype was seen just once. This chain connects TRBV12-3 or TRBV12-4 to TRBJ1-3, with no clear D. Trimming stripped 3 bases from V and 0 bases from J, with 3 bases between. This CDR3 region has 13 residues. CDR3 DNA: TGTGCCAGCAGTTTTTACTCTGGAAACACCATATATTTT. Its protein is CASSFYSGNTIYF.

V and J are TRBV6-1 and TRBJ2-5; the D gene is possibly TRBD2 (6 bases). Per the germline V gene, CDR1 is MNHNS and CDR2 is SASEGT. This CDR3 has 14 amino acids. Trimming removed 6 bases at V and 3 bases at J, with 14 bases between. The CDR3 protein is CASSAAGRKETQYF. The CDR3 DNA reads as TGTGCCAGCAGCGCCGCGGGACGGAAAGAGACCCAGTACTTC.

This clonotype turned up a few times. The gene calls are TRBV25-1 and TRBJ2-7, with D unclear. The CDR3 spans 13 residues. V shed 4 bases and J shed 0 bases, with 7 bases lying between them. Germline loops: CDR1 MGHDK, CDR2 SYGVNS. CDR3 in amino acids: CASSGLSSYEQYF. The CDR3 nucleotides read TGTGCCAGCAGTGGTCTGAGCTCCTACGAGCAGTACTTC.

A few counts support this clonotype. The chain couples TRBV29-1 to TRBJ2-2; 11 bases are shared with TRBD1. Germline CDR1 and CDR2: SQVTM and ANQGSEA. CDR3 length equals 16 residues. J lost 7 bases, V lost 4 bases, and 11 bases had no gene match. The CDR3 reads CSVVDPSGQGVGELFF. The CDR3 region has the DNA TGCAGCGTTGTCGATCCATCGGGACAGGGGGTCGGGGAGCTGTTTTTT.

V and J are TRBV30 and TRBJ2-7; tentative D call: TRBD1 (5 bases). Germline CDR1 is GTSNPN and CDR2 is SVGIG (reference sequence). The V end lost 3 bases, the J end lost 3 bases, and 12 bases lay between the germline ends. The CDR3 is made up of 13 amino acids. CDR3 DNA sequence: TGTGCCTGGAGGGCAGGGAATTTCTACGAGCAGTACTTC. Residues: CAWRAGNFYEQYF. Complete variable domain (other parts from reference TRBV30 and TRBJ2-7): SQTIHQWPATLVQPVGSPLSLECTVEGTSNPNLYWYRQAAGRGLQLLFYSVGIGQISSEVPQNLSASRPQDRQFILSSKKLLLSDSGFYLCAWRAGNFYEQYFGPGTRLTVT.

There are a few counts of this clonotype. V gene TRBV4-3 combines with J gene TRBJ2-5, with 9 bases aligning to TRBD2. The CDR3 loop spans 15 amino acids. Germline CDR1 and CDR2: LGHNA and YSLEER. The V segment lost 6 bases and the J segment 1 base; nucleotides outside the gene matches: 6. CDR3 nucleotides: TGCGCCAGCAGTGTAGCGGGGGCCAGCCAAGAGACCCAGTACTTC. Translating it yields CASSVAGASQETQYF.

This clonotype has just a few counts. J is TRBJ2-3 and V is TRBV12-3 or TRBV12-4; no reliable D call. With 3 bases removed from V and 0 bases from J, the gap between germline ends came to 16 bases. The CDR3 extends over 17 amino acids. CDR3 protein: CASSFPGWSRSTDTQYF. The CDR3 DNA follows: TGTGCCAGCAGTTTCCCCGGGTGGAGCCGTAGCACAGATACGCAGTATTTT.

V is TRBV30 and J is TRBJ2-2, with D possibly TRBD2 on 5 matching bases. This CDR3 contains 13 residues. V lost 5 bases, J lost 5 bases, and 12 bases lay in between. Per germline, CDR1 GTSNPN and CDR2 SVGIG (reference sequence). The CDR3 nucleotides read TGTGCCTGGTTTCTTGGAGGAACCGGGGAGCTGTTTTTT. It yields the protein CAWFLGGTGELFF. The full variable domain, in which reference TRBV30 and TRBJ2-2 provide the parts outside the CDR3, is SQTIHQWPATLVQPVGSPLSLECTVEGTSNPNLYWYRQAAGRGLQLLFYSVGIGQISSEVPQNLSASRPQDRQFILSSKKLLLSDSGFYLCAWFLGGTGELFFGEGSRLTVL.

J is TRBJ2-1 and V is TRBV4-1; D gene uncertain. Germline CDR1 reads MGHRA; CDR2 reads YSYEKL. V lost 0 bases, J lost 6 bases, and 18 bases lay in between. The CDR3 is 17 residues long. DNA for the CDR3: TGCGCCAGCAGCCAAGATCTTAGAGACATCTACCTCAATGAGCAGTTCTTC. It is translated as CASSQDLRDIYLNEQFF.

This clonotype has a handful of counts. This chain joins TRBV20-1 and TRBJ1-5; TRBD1 matches at 10 bases. The CDR3 loop spans 14 amino acids. Looked up from germline, CDR1 is DFQATT and CDR2 is SNEGSKA (reference sequence). V lost 2 bases and J lost 5; bases outside the gene matches: 3. The CDR3 DNA follows: TGCAGTGCTAGAAGACAGGGGGCTTATCAGCCCCAGCATTTT. Its protein product is CSARRQGAYQPQHF.

This sequence joins TRBV20-1 and TRBJ2-2, with D unclear. The CDR3 is made up of 12 amino acids. Trimming took off 5 bases at V and 3 bases at J, with 7 bases between the two ends. The germline gives CDR1 DFQATT, CDR2 SNEGSKA (reference sequence). CDR3 amino acids: CSASVYTGELFF. The CDR3 nucleotides are TGCAGTGCTTCCGTATACACCGGGGAGCTGTTTTTT.

The chain has TRBV5-6 and TRBJ1-4, with D possibly matching TRBD1 (6 bases). The CDR3 has 13 residues. Trimming took 5 bases from V and 6 from J, leaving 11 bases between them. CDR1 is SGHDT and CDR2 is YYEEEE in the germline V gene. DNA of the CDR3: TGTGCCAGCAGTTGGTACAGGGATGAAAAACTGTTTTTT. It yields the protein CASSWYRDEKLFF.

This clonotype was counted between two and nine times. The chain has TRBV4-1 and TRBJ2-7; possible D gene TRBD2, 6 bases. Per germline, CDR1 MGHRA and CDR2 YSYEKL. The V end lost 4 bases, the J end lost 2 bases, and 15 bases lay between the germline ends. The CDR3 length is 15 residues. CDR3 residues: CASSLLGAGPYEQYF. CDR3 nucleotides: TGCGCCAGCAGCCTTTTAGGGGCGGGGCCCTACGAGCAGTACTTC.

The chain couples TRBV30 to TRBJ1-5; unclear D gene. V was cut by 3 bases and J by 1 base, with 13 bases left in between. In germline, CDR1 is GTSNPN, CDR2 SVGIG (reference sequence). The CDR3 totals 15 residues. The CDR3 DNA is TGTGCCTGGAGCGTTGCCGGGTCGAGCAATCAGCCCCAGCATTTT. Amino acids: CAWSVAGSSNQPQHF.

This clonotype was recorded at least ten times. The genes are TRBV7-2 and TRBJ2-5; weak D call: TRBD2 (7 bases). The CDR3 extends over 14 amino acids. CDR1 is SGHTA and CDR2 is FQGNSA in the germline V gene. The V end was cut by 4 bases, the J end by 5 bases, with 14 bases between. The CDR3 loop reads CASSSPGGWETQYF. The CDR3 nucleotides read TGTGCCAGCAGCTCCCCGGGGGGCTGGGAGACCCAGTACTTC. The full variable domain, with the rest looked up from reference TRBV7-2 and TRBJ2-5, is GAGVSQSPSNKVTEKGKDVELRCDPISGHTALYWYRQSLGQGLEFLIYFQGNSAPDKSGLPSDRFSAERTGGSVSTLTIQRTQQEDSAVYLCASSSPGGWETQYFGPGTRLLVL.

This clonotype was seen repeatedly, ten times or more. This chain uses TRBV25-1 with TRBJ1-4; D gene uncertain. V lost 8 bases, J lost 8 bases, and 9 bases lay in between. Germline CDR1 is MGHDK and CDR2 is SYGVNS. The CDR3 is made up of 11 amino acids. This CDR3 reads CASRLGEKLFF. The CDR3 region has the DNA TGTGCCAGCCGGTTGGGGGAAAAACTGTTTTTT.

A note on this clonotype: The junction differs from germline at one of its ends, possibly a read error. The rearrangement uses TRBV20-1 and TRBJ2-3; 9 positions match TRBD1. The CDR3 covers 17 residues. Per germline, CDR1 DFQATT and CDR2 SNEGSKA (reference sequence). CDR3 sequence: CCARDRTGVGGTDTQYF. In DNA, the CDR3 is TGCTGTGCTAGAGACCGGACAGGGGTAGGGGGCACCGATACGCAGTATTTT.

The table lists this clonotype with a few counts. The chain uses TRBV19 and TRBJ1-6, with D unclear. The CDR3 totals 18 residues. CDR1 is LNHDA and CDR2 is SQIVND in the germline V gene (reference sequence). V lost 3 bases and J 4 bases, leaving 19 bases between the germline ends. DNA of the CDR3: TGTGCCAGTAGTATGGCCCCGAACTCCGATCCTTATAATTCACCCCTCCACTTT. This gives the protein CASSMAPNSDPYNSPLHF.

This clonotype has just a few counts. This chain links TRBV20-1 with TRBJ2-3; 10 nucleotides line up with TRBD1. The CDR3 is 14 amino acids. The V gene end was trimmed by 0 bases and the J gene end by 4 bases; junction bases not matched to a gene: 1. The germline V gene has CDR1 DFQATT and CDR2 SNEGSKA (reference sequence). The CDR3 DNA reads as TGCAGTGCTAGAGATGGACAGGGGGCAGATACGCAGTATTTT. Protein: CSARDGQGADTQYF.

This clonotype was observed at least ten times. This rearrangement joins TRBV12-3 or TRBV12-4 to TRBJ2-2, with unresolved D. CDR3 length: 11 residues. V lost 6 bases, J lost 8 bases, and 7 bases lay in between. This CDR3 is CASSLRGELFF. CDR3 DNA: TGTGCCAGCAGCCTAAGGGGGGAGCTGTTTTTT.

The V and J genes are TRBV20-1 and TRBJ2-1, with D tentatively TRBD2 (5 bases). The CDR3 sequence is 15 residues long. Germline values: CDR1 DFQATT, CDR2 SNEGSKA (reference sequence). V was cut by 7 bases and J by 12 bases, with 28 bases left in between. The CDR3 DNA reads as TGCAGTGGTCCCCTTCGTGGACTTTCTACAATGAGGCAGTTCTTC. Its protein product is CSGPLRGLSTMRQFF.

This chain connects TRBV7-8 to TRBJ1-5; TRBD1 matches at 9 bases. V lost 4 bases, J lost 1 base, and 8 bases stayed unmatched. The CDR3 is 17 residues long. CDR1 is SGHVS and CDR2 is FQNEAQ in the germline V gene. Here the CDR3 reads CASSSTPGQGSNQPQHF. CDR3 bases: TGTGCCAGCAGCTCAACTCCGGGACAGGGAAGCAATCAGCCCCAGCATTTT.

The sample holds a few counts of this clonotype. This chain joins TRBV5-1 and TRBJ2-1, with a weak D call TRBD1 (5 bases). Germline V lookup: CDR1 SGHRS, CDR2 YFSETQ. The V end lost 4 bases, the J end lost 0 bases, and 11 bases lay between the germline ends. This CDR3 has 15 amino acids. In DNA form, the CDR3 reads TGCGCCAGCAGCCCACAGGTAGGCTCCTACAATGAGCAGTTCTTC. It specifies CASSPQVGSYNEQFF. Variable domain in full (rest from reference TRBV5-1 and TRBJ2-1): KAGVTQTPRYLIKTRGQQVTLSCSPISGHRSVSWYQQTPGQGLQFLFEYFSETQRNKGNFPGRFSGRQFSNSRSEMNVSTLELGDSALYLCASSPQVGSYNEQFFGPGTRLTVL.

V usage is TRBV6-5 and J usage is TRBJ1-6; D might be TRBD1 (5 bases). The CDR3 runs to 12 residues. V was cut by 8 bases and J by 13 bases, with 15 bases left in between. Per the germline V gene, CDR1 is MNHEY and CDR2 is SVGAGI. In DNA form, the CDR3 reads TGTGCCAGCGGGGACGGGACGACCCCCCTCCACTTT. Its protein product is CASGDGTTPLHF.